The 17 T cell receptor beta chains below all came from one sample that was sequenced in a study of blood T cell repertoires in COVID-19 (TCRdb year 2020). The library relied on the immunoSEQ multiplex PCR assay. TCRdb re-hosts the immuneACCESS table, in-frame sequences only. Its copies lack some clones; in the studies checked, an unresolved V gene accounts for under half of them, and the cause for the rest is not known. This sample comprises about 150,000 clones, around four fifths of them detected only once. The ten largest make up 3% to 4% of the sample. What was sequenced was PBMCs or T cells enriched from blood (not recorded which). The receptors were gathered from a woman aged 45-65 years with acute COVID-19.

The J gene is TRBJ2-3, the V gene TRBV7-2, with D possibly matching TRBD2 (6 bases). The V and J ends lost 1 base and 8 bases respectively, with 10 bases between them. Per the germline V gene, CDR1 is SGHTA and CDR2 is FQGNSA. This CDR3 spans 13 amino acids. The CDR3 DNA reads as TGTGCCAGCAGCTTAGATGGAGGGCGTACGCAGTATTTT. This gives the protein CASSLDGGRTQYF.

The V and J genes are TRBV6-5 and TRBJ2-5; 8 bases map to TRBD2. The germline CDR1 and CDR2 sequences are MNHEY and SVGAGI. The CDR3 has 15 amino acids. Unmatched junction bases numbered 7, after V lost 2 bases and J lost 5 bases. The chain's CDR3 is CASSYRAGGVETQYF. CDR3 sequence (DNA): TGTGCCAGCAGTTACCGGGCGGGAGGAGTGGAGACCCAGTACTTC.

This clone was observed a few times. The CDR3 here is CASTPRGSGANVLTF. The CDR3 coding sequence is TGTGCCAGCACCCCTAGAGGTTCAGGGGCCAACGTCCTGACTTTC. The chain couples TRBV6-5 to TRBJ2-6; D not resolved. The V end was cut by 7 bases, the J end by 4 bases, with 14 bases between. CDR3 length: 15 residues. Per the germline V gene, CDR1 is MNHEY and CDR2 is SVGAGI.

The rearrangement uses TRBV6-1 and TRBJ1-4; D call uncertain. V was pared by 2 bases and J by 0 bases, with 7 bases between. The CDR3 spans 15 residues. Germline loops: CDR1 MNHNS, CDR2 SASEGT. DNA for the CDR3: TGTGCCAGCAGTGAACGGTTGGCAACTAATGAAAAACTGTTTTTT. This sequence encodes CASSERLATNEKLFF.

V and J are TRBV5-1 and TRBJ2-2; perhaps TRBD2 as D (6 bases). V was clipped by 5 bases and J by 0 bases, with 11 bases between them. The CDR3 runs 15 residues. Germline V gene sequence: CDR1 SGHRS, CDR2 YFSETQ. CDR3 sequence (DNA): TGCGCCAGCAGGGTGGCGGGGCCGAACACCGGGGAGCTGTTTTTT. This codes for CASRVAGPNTGELFF.

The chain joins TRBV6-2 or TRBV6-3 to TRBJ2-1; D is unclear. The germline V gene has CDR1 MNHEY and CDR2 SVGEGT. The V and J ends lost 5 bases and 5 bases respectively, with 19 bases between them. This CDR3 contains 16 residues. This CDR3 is CASSPATQPSNNEQFF. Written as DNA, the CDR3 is TGTGCCAGCAGTCCGGCCACCCAACCTAGTAACAATGAGCAGTTCTTC.

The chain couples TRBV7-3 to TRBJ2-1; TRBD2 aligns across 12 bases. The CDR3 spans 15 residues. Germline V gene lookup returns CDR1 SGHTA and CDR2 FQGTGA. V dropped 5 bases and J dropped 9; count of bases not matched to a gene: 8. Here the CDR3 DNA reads TGTGCCAGCAGCCTATCTAGCGGGAGGGCCAGTGAGCAGTTCTTC. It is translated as CASSLSSGRASEQFF.

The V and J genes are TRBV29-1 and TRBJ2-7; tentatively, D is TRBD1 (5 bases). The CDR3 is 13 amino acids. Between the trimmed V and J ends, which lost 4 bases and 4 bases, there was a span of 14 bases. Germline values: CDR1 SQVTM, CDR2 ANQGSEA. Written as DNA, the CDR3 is TGCAGCGTTGGGGAACAGGAGCTTTACGAGCAGTACTTC. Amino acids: CSVGEQELYEQYF.

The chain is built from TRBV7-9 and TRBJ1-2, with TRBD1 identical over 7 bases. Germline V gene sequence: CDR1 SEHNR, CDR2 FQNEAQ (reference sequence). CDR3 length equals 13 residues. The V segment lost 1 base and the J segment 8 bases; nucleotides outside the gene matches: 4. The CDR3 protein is CASSLGQGRGYTF. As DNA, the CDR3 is TGTGCCAGCAGCTTAGGACAGGGCCGAGGCTACACCTTC.

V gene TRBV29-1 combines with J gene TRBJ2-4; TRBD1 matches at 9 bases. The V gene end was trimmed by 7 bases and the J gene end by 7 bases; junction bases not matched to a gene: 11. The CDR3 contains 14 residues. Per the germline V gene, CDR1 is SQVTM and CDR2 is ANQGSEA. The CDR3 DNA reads TGCAGCGCTGAGAAACAGGGGGCGGAGAACATTCAGTACTTC. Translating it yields CSAEKQGAENIQYF. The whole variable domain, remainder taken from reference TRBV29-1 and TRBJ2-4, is SAVISQKPSRDICQRGTSLTIQCQVDSQVTMMFWYRQQPGQSLTLIATANQGSEATYESGFVIDKFPISRPNLTFSTLTVSNMSPEDSSIYLCSAEKQGAENIQYFGAGTRLSVL.

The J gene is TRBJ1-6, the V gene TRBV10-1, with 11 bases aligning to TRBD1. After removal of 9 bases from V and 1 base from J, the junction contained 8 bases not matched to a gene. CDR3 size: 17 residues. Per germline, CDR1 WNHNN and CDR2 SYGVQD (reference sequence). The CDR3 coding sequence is TGCGCCAGTGGACAGGGGGCGTTGCTGTCCTATAATTCACCCCTCCACTTT. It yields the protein CASGQGALLSYNSPLHF.

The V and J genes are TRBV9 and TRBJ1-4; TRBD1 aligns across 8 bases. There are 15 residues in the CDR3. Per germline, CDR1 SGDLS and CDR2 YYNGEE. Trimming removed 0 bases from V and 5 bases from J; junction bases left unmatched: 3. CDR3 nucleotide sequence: TGTGCCAGCAGCGTAGGGGGGACAGGAAATGAAAAACTGTTTTTT. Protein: CASSVGGTGNEKLFF.

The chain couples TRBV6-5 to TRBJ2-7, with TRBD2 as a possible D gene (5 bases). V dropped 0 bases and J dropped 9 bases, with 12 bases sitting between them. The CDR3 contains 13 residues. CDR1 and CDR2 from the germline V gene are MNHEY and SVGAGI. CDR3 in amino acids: CASSYSSYEGQYF. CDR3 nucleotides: TGTGCCAGCAGTTACTCTTCCTACGAGGGGCAGTACTTC.

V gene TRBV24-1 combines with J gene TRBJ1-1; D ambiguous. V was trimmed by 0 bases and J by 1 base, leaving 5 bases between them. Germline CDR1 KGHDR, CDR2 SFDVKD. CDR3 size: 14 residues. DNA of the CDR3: TGTGCCACCAGTGATTTGCCCAGGAACACTGAAGCTTTCTTT. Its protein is CATSDLPRNTEAFF.

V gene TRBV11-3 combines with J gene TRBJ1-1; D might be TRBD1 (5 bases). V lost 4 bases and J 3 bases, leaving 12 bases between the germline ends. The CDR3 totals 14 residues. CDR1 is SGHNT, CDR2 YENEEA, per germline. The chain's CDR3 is CASSSRTPYTEAFF. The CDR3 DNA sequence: TGTGCCAGCAGCTCTCGGACACCGTACACTGAAGCTTTCTTT.

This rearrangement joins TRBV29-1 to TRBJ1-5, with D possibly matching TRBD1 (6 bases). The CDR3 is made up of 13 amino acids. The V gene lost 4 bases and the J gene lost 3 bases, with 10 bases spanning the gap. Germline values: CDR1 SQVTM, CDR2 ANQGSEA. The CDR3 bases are TGCAGCGTTGGCCAGGGGAACAATCAGCCCCAGCATTTT. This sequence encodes CSVGQGNNQPQHF. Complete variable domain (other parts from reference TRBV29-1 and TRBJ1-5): SAVISQKPSRDICQRGTSLTIQCQVDSQVTMMFWYRQQPGQSLTLIATANQGSEATYESGFVIDKFPISRPNLTFSTLTVSNMSPEDSSIYLCSVGQGNNQPQHFGDGTRLSIL.

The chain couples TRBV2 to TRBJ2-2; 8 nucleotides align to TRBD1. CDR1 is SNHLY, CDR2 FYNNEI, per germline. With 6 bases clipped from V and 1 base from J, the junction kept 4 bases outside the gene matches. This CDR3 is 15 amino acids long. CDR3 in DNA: TGTGCCAGCAGATTACAGGGGGAGAACACCGGGGAGCTGTTTTTT. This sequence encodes CASRLQGENTGELFF. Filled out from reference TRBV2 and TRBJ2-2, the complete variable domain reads EPEVTQTPSHQVTQMGQEVILRCVPISNHLYFYWYRQILGQKVEFLVSFYNNEISEKSEIFDDQFSVERPDGSNFTLKIRSTKLEDSAMYFCASRLQGENTGELFFGEGSRLTVL.